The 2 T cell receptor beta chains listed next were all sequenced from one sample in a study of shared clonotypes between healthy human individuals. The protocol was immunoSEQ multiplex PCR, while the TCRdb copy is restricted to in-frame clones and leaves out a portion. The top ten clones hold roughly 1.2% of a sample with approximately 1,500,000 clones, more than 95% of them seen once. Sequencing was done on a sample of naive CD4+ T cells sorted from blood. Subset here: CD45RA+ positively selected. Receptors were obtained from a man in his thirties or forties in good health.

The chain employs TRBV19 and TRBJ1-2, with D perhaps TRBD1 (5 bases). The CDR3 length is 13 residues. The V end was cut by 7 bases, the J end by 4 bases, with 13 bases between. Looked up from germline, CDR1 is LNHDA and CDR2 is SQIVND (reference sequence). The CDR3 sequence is CASKVRESYGYTF. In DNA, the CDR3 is TGTGCCAGTAAGGTCAGGGAATCCTATGGCTACACCTTC.

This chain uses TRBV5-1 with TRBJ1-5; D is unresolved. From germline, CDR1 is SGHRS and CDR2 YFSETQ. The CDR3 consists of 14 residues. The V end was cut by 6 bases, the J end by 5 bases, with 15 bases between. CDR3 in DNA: TGCGCCAGCAAAATTCGGGTTTTAGATCAGCCCCAGCATTTT. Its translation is CASKIRVLDQPQHF.